Shown below are 8 T cell receptor beta chains from a single sample sequenced in a study of OX40 agonist ivuxolimab in advanced cancers. Libraries were prepared by immunoSEQ multiplex PCR; TCRdb keeps only in-frame clonotypes and omits some of them. This table has 75,000 to 90,000 clones, about 90% appearing once. This specimen was CD4+ or CD8+ T cells sorted from blood, taken in a trial of the OX40 agonist ivuxolimab. These receptors were obtained from an adult with an advanced solid tumor such as melanoma, head and neck, liver or kidney cancer.

This clone came up once. The CDR3 reads CASSAPGQLYGYTF. The CDR3 DNA is TGTGCCAGCAGCGCCCCGGGACAGTTATATGGCTACACCTTC. V is TRBV5-6 and J is TRBJ1-2; the match to TRBD1 covers 7 bases. V lost 4 bases, J lost 5 bases, and 8 bases stayed unmatched. Germline CDR1 reads SGHDT; CDR2 reads YYEEEE. The CDR3 runs 14 residues.

The chain employs TRBV5-1 and TRBJ2-5; tentatively, D is TRBD1 or TRBD2 (5 bases each). The germline gives CDR1 SGHRS, CDR2 YFSETQ. This CDR3 has 13 amino acids. V gave up 3 bases and J gave up 7 bases, with 13 bases separating them. The CDR3 DNA follows: TGCGCCAGCAGCTCCCGGGACCTTGGGACCCAGTACTTC. Its protein is CASSSRDLGTQYF.

The chain carries TRBV6-5 and TRBJ1-4; D is perhaps TRBD1 (6 bases). Germline assignment: CDR1 MNHEY and CDR2 SVGAGI. This CDR3 is built from 15 residues. Trimming cost V 7 bases and J 4 bases, with 16 bases left between them. The CDR3 protein is CASNSLAGVNEKLFF. Here the CDR3 DNA reads TGTGCCAGCAACAGTTTGGCAGGGGTTAATGAAAAACTGTTTTTT.

The gene calls are TRBV4-2 and TRBJ1-3; D gene ambiguous. The germline V gene encodes CDR1 LGHNA and CDR2 YNFKEQ. The CDR3 contains 15 residues. The germline V and J ends were trimmed by 2 bases and 3 bases, with 11 bases remaining between them. Here the CDR3 DNA reads TGTGCCAGCAGCCAATCGGAGGGAGGTGGAAACACCATATATTTT. Its translation: CASSQSEGGGNTIYF.

In this sample, this clone turned up a few times. V gene TRBV19 combines with J gene TRBJ2-1, with 9 bases fitting TRBD2. Unmatched junction bases numbered 6, after V lost 6 bases and J lost 15 bases. The CDR3 length is 11 residues. Germline loops: CDR1 LNHDA, CDR2 SQIVND (reference sequence). The chain's CDR3 is CASSTAGGRFF. The CDR3 region has the DNA TGTGCCAGTAGCACAGCGGGGGGTAGGTTCTTC. Together with reference TRBV19 and TRBJ2-1, the CDR3 gives the full variable domain: DGGITQSPKYLFRKEGQNVTLSCEQNLNHDAMYWYRQDPGQGLRLIYYSQIVNDFQKGDIAEGYSVSREKKESFPLTVTSAQKNPTAFYLCASSTAGGRFFGPGTRLTVL.

The V gene is TRBV6-6, the J gene TRBJ1-2; D is uncertain. This CDR3 is built from 14 residues. Germline V lookup: CDR1 MNHNY, CDR2 SVGAGI (reference sequence). Trimming shortened V by 2 bases and J by 4 bases, and 11 bases separated the two germline ends. The chain's CDR3 is CASSYGESAYGYTF. The CDR3 region has the DNA TGTGCCAGCAGTTACGGGGAAAGCGCCTATGGCTACACCTTC.

CDR3 region: CASSLAEGFYEQYF. CDR3 DNA sequence: TGTGCCAGCAGTCTAGCAGAGGGTTTTTACGAGCAGTACTTC. The chain is built from TRBV27 and TRBJ2-7; tentatively, D is TRBD2 (5 bases). Germline loops: CDR1 MNHEY, CDR2 SMNVEV (reference sequence). CDR3 length equals 14 residues. V gave up 5 bases and J gave up 4 bases, with 15 bases separating them.

The rearrangement joins TRBV28 to TRBJ1-5, with D uncertain. Trimming stripped 6 bases from V and 9 bases from J, with 6 bases between. CDR3 size: 10 residues. Germline loops: CDR1 MDHEN, CDR2 SYDVKM. The CDR3 protein is CASSWGPQHF. The CDR3 DNA is TGTGCCAGCAGCTGGGGGCCCCAGCATTTT.